This T cell receptor (beta chain) is from a study of beta chain features in type 1 diabetes (dated by TCRdb to 2016 to 2019). Some background on the complete study: No differences in mean age, gender distribution, total cell number or subset yield were found between patients and healthy donors. A total of roughly 98,000,000 sorted cells were examined across all samples, and RNA yield correlated strongly with the number of cells per subset. Whereas all 30 or so donors provided naive and central memory subsets, regulatory and stem cell-like memory subsets were isolated from just 8 patients and roughly 8 healthy donors. The study compared the TCRB repertoires of sorted circulating CD4+ T cell subsets in recently diagnosed type 1 diabetes patients with those in matched healthy donors. Results the study describes overall, beyond this receptor: Patients with type 1 diabetes made fewer insertions and deleted more nucleotides at VDJ recombination sites, implying thymic rearrangement abnormalities. PCR might favor shorter templates, but patient and control samples were amplified and corrected together, so any skew would affect both groups equally. Because cDNA rather than genomic DNA was sequenced, highly expressing activated cells could have been over-represented, although no difference in activation and CD3 levels was found between groups. The naive, central memory and regulatory TCRB repertoires appeared to resemble one another more closely among patients than among healthy donors. In all four CD4+ subsets, TCRB CDR3 length was moderately but significantly shorter in type 1 diabetes patients. Only small numbers of individuals were included in the HLA sub-analyses, which left unresolved whether HLA type had any influence on TCRB rearrangement.

A note on this clone: Its specific antigen is unknown. Per-nucleotide qualities are absent, and no much larger clonotype sits a single base away.

Each donor gave one peripheral blood draw, around 0.12 L on average, collected into heparinised tubes. A BD FACSAria II was used to sort naive, central memory, regulatory and stem cell-like memory CD4+ T cells with a panel that included CD45RO, CCR7, CD25, CD127, CD95 and CD27. A purity above 95% was achieved for all sorted populations. PBMCs were isolated immediately by Lymphoprep density gradient centrifugation and stained directly without culture. To minimize batch effects, samples were stained and sorted in pairs, one healthy donor with one patient per experiment. All of the isolated RNA was reverse transcribed with the High Capacity cDNA Reverse Transcription Kit, so expressed TCRB transcripts were sequenced. Naive, central memory and regulatory T cell samples underwent deep immunoSEQ sequencing, averaging approximately 3.3 million total reads per sample. After sorted cells were lysed in RLT buffer, RNA was extracted with DNase-treated RNeasy Micro or Mini kits, with the choice depending on cell number. To prevent cross-contamination, each cell subset was processed individually, whereas patient and healthy donor samples were processed jointly. The immunoSEQ multiplex PCR was used to amplify TCRB sequences from cDNA, yielding 87-bp fragments that span the CDR3 region. Amplicons were sequenced on the Illumina HiSeq platform. The original pipeline was this. Synthetic template baselines were used to correct PCR bias computationally, reads within Hamming distance 2 were collapsed, and singletons that could not be merged were discarded. Reads were aligned against IMGT so that V, D and J genes, CDR3 length and insertions or deletions at six rearrangement sites could be assigned. Clonotype counts were normalized to sorted cell number within each subset before computing true diversity and Gini coefficients with the tcR R package. The overlap coefficient, calculated on TCRB nucleotide sequences, was used to quantify repertoire sharing. Out-of-frame TCRB sequences from naive cells were analyzed to stand in for the pre-selection repertoire. In TCRdb, the immuneACCESS table is reduced to in-frame sequences with V and J assigned. These tables do not hold every clone; where another copy was compared, an unresolved V gene accounts for under half, and the others remain unexplained. V, J and clone size are taken as reported in that table, and D and trimming were inferred from the DNA itself. This sample comprises roughly 500,000 clones, roughly an eighth of them detected only once. 0.04% to 0.05% of the sample is in the top ten clones.

The CDR1 and CDR2 encoded by the germline V gene are LGHNA and YSLEER. The CDR3, from cysteine to phenylalanine, totals 14 residues. CDR3 DNA only is kept here, 42 bases in frame from base 1. The trim is 0 bases for V and 4 bases for J, with a gap of 7 bases between the germline ends. Recombination joined TRBV4-3 with TRBJ1-3, and possibly TRBD1, on 6 matching bases. This TCR derives from a woman in her late teens or twenties in good health. Sample: naive CD4+ T cells from blood. The cell subset or site tag for this specimen amounts to: true naive CD4+ T cells. The CDR3 protein: CASSQETGGNTIYF. The DNA reads as follows: TGCGCCAGCAGCCAAGAGACAGGAGGAAACACCATATATTTT.